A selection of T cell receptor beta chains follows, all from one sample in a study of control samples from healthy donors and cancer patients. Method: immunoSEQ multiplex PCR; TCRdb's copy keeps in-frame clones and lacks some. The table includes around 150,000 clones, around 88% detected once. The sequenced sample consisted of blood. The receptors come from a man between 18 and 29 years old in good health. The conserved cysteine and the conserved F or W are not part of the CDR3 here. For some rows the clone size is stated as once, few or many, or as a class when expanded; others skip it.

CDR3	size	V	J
ASSHPVSPSGNTIY	NA	TRBV6-4	TRBJ1-3
ASSPGQGSLETQY	NA	TRBV11-2	TRBJ2-5
ASKSLDPNQPQH	NA	TRBV19	TRBJ1-5
ASSGGAGFSNQPQH	NA	TRBV18	TRBJ1-5
ASTLRATTYTQY	NA	TRBV7-8	TRBJ2-3
ASSLRQGSSYNSPLH	few	TRBV28	TRBJ1-6
ASWRNSYEQY	NA	TRBV28	TRBJ2-7
ASRVNRGYEQY	few	TRBV28	TRBJ2-7
ASSAEGQGALEQY	NA	TRBV19	TRBJ2-7
ASSSFPGLTRGYT	NA	TRBV27	TRBJ1-2
ASSWGTGKSYEQY	NA	TRBV5-6	TRBJ2-7
ASSSLAGTGFYEQY	NA	TRBV7-8	TRBJ2-7
ASSPDGINQPQH	NA	TRBV18	TRBJ1-5
ASSQDPTSGVNEQF	few	TRBV4-3	TRBJ2-1
ASSLGSGLMGLNTEAF	NA	TRBV7-6	TRBJ1-1
AWSSKRGYNEQF	once	TRBV30	TRBJ2-1
ASSFYGSAGGGETQY	NA	TRBV5-4	TRBJ2-5
ASSLKGGDTQY	NA	TRBV7-3	TRBJ2-3
ASSYGSGNTEAF	NA	TRBV6-5	TRBJ1-1
ASKWAPSGGRTDTQY	NA	TRBV2	TRBJ2-3
ASSSLGTQY	once	TRBV5-1	TRBJ2-5
ASSPRASGNTIY	NA	TRBV19	TRBJ1-3
ATSTALGRSEKLF	NA	TRBV15	TRBJ1-4
ASSLAGERGQPQH	NA	TRBV11-2	TRBJ1-5
ASRETGAYEQY	NA	TRBV2	TRBJ2-7
ASSPLAKMEEKLF	NA	TRBV7-8	TRBJ1-4
ASSSRAGGASYGYT	NA	TRBV7-8	TRBJ1-2
ASSLEAGANTEAF	once	TRBV7-8	TRBJ1-1
ASSVSGLEQY	NA	TRBV9	TRBJ2-7
ASSTRDSDAEAF	NA	TRBV4-2	TRBJ1-1
AWSVGVGNTEAF	NA	TRBV30	TRBJ1-1
ASSQEPGLGNNEQF	NA	TRBV4-2	TRBJ2-1
ASSQPPVAAQY	NA	TRBV14	TRBJ2-7
ARGPPTGDNEQF	NA	TRBV19	TRBJ2-1
ASTHVHGTGVGGELF	NA	TRBV3-1/TRBV3-2	TRBJ2-2
ASSLDGPYEQY	NA	TRBV11-2	TRBJ2-7
ASSLVEALNTEAF	NA	TRBV5-1	TRBJ1-1
ASRTRGGETQY	NA	TRBV14	TRBJ2-5
ASSQEGLRGTAEAF	NA	TRBV3-1/TRBV3-2	TRBJ1-1
ASSFVSSAGQPQH	NA	TRBV27	TRBJ1-5
ASSHGGLGLAADTQY	once	TRBV9	TRBJ2-3
ASSLALDNEQF	once	TRBV12-3/TRBV12-4	TRBJ2-1
ASSRGLNTGELF	NA	TRBV11-2	TRBJ2-2
SVEGLETYEQY	NA	TRBV29-1	TRBJ2-7
ASSRETSLFYEQY	NA	TRBV4-1	TRBJ2-7
ATSDWSSAGELF	NA	TRBV24-1	TRBJ2-2
ASSFSRGYEQY	NA	TRBV5-6	TRBJ2-7
ASSQTGKYNEQF	NA	TRBV4-3	TRBJ2-1
ASSLEVLDSSTDTQY	NA	TRBV7-6	TRBJ2-3
ASSSTYEQY	NA	TRBV5-6	TRBJ2-7
ASSLEGIEQY	once	TRBV5-1	TRBJ2-7
ASSLDHRIEQF	NA	TRBV7-2	TRBJ2-1
ASSERTGEEDTQY	few	TRBV9	TRBJ2-3